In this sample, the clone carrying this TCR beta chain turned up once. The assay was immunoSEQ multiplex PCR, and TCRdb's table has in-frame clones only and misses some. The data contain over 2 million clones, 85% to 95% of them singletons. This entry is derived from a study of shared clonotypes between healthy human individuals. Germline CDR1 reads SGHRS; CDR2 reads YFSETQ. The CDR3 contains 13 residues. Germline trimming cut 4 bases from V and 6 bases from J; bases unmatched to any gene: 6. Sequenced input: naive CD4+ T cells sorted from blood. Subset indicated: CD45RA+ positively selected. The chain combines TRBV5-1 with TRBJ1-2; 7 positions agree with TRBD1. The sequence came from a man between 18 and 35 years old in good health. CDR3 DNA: TGCGCCAGCAGCCTTACAGGGGAACATGGCTACACCTTC. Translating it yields CASSLTGEHGYTF.